The 25 T cell receptor beta chains given below trace back to one sample, sequenced in a study of PD-L1 blockade in urothelial cancer. The sample's time point: pretreatment peripheral blood. Sequencing was performed with immunoSEQ multiplex PCR; in TCRdb, only in-frame clones are kept and a portion is missing. The sample has more than 55,000 clones; 70% to 90% are singletons. The material sequenced was PBMCs, taken around atezolizumab (anti-PD-L1) treatment. The receptors originated from an older man with urothelial cancer.

The rearrangement joins TRBV11-2 to TRBJ2-5; D is unresolved. Trimming left V 1 base short and J 3 bases short, with 9 bases between. This CDR3 has 14 amino acids. Germline loops: CDR1 SGHAT, CDR2 FQNNGV. The CDR3 DNA sequence: TGTGCCAGCAGCTTAGGTAGCAGTAAAGAGACCCAGTACTTC. Translation gives CASSLGSSKETQYF.

This clone was seen once. The rearrangement uses TRBV11-3 and TRBJ2-3; no clear D. V shed 1 base and J shed 4 bases, with 6 bases lying between them. This CDR3 region has 13 residues. The germline gives CDR1 SGHNT, CDR2 YENEEA. Written as DNA, the CDR3 is TGTGCCAGCAGCTTAGCCCAGGCAGATACGCAGTATTTT. This sequence encodes CASSLAQADTQYF.

The chain combines TRBV9 with TRBJ2-1; maybe TRBD2 (7 bases). Trimming took 3 bases from V and 6 from J, leaving 13 bases between them. Germline-derived CDR1 and CDR2 are SGDLS and YYNGEE. The CDR3 has 14 amino acids. CDR3 loop: CASSGGGVRNEQFF. The CDR3 region has the DNA TGTGCCAGCAGCGGGGGGGGCGTTCGCAATGAGCAGTTCTTC.

The CDR3 nucleotides read TGCGCCAGCAGCCATATTGCCATGGGGAATGGAGGTCAGCCCCAGCATTTT. Protein product: CASSHIAMGNGGQPQHF. V usage is TRBV4-3 and J usage is TRBJ1-5; D is unclear. V was clipped by 3 bases and J by 6 bases, with 21 bases between them. This CDR3 contains 17 residues. Germline V gives CDR1 LGHNA, CDR2 YSLEER.

As DNA, the CDR3 is TGTGCCAGCAGCTTAGATTCATCAGGGGGGAACACCGGGGAGCTGTTTTTT. Amino acids: CASSLDSSGGNTGELFF. The chain joins TRBV11-2 to TRBJ2-2; 7 bases line up with TRBD1. Germline CDR1 and CDR2: SGHAT and FQNNGV. There are 17 residues in the CDR3. V shed 0 bases, J shed 1 base, and the junction held 5 bases outside the gene matches.

The chain recombines TRBV5-1 with TRBJ1-1; no clear D gene. The CDR3 is 13 residues long. Germline CDR1 reads SGHRS; CDR2 reads YFSETQ. Deletions cut 4 bases from V and 4 bases from J, with 11 bases between. CDR3 nucleotide sequence: TGCGCCAGCAGCGGGAGTGGGATCACTGAAGCTTTCTTT. Translating gives CASSGSGITEAFF.

The chain joins TRBV7-9 to TRBJ2-2, with D possibly TRBD2 on 6 matching bases. The germline CDR1 and CDR2 sequences are SEHNR and FQNEAQ (reference sequence). The CDR3 is 14 residues long. V was cut by 3 bases and J by 6 bases, with 11 bases left in between. This chain's CDR3 is CASSFPGGAGELFF. The CDR3 DNA follows: TGTGCCAGCAGCTTTCCCGGGGGTGCCGGGGAGCTGTTTTTT.

The rearrangement links TRBV29-1 to TRBJ1-5; unclear D gene. Germline V CDR1 and CDR2: SQVTM, ANQGSEA. With 5 bases removed from V and 5 bases from J, the gap between germline ends came to 7 bases. CDR3 length: 11 residues. This CDR3 reads CSVPFYQPQHF. DNA for the CDR3: TGCAGCGTTCCCTTTTATCAGCCCCAGCATTTT.

The chain has TRBV9 and TRBJ1-4; D might be TRBD1 (5 bases). This CDR3 is 17 amino acids long. V dropped 4 bases and J dropped 1 base, with 17 bases sitting between them. The V gene's germline CDR1 is SGDLS and CDR2 YYNGEE. The CDR3, as DNA: TGTGCCAGCAGCCCTCGGGGGAGGGAGGGAACTAATGAAAAACTGTTTTTT. Its protein is CASSPRGREGTNEKLFF.

This clone appeared a few times. This chain joins TRBV7-6 and TRBJ2-1, with D possibly matching TRBD2 (6 bases). Trimming cost V 4 bases and J 7 bases, with 11 bases left between them. Germline values: CDR1 SGHVS, CDR2 FNYEAQ. This CDR3 comprises 13 residues. CDR3 in amino acids: CASSSTRGNEQFF. As DNA, the CDR3 is TGTGCCAGCAGCTCGACTAGGGGTAATGAGCAGTTCTTC.

The rearrangement uses TRBV4-3 and TRBJ2-7; a weak D match, TRBD2 (5 bases). CDR3 length: 13 residues. Trimming cost V 6 bases and J 4 bases, with 13 bases left between them. The V gene's germline CDR1 is LGHNA and CDR2 YSLEER. This chain's CDR3 is CASSLAGGYEQYF. CDR3 in DNA: TGCGCCAGCAGTCTAGCTGGAGGATACGAGCAGTACTTC.

Turning to this clone: Other DNA sequences in this sample translate to the same CDR3. V gene TRBV5-1 combines with J gene TRBJ2-1; possibly TRBD2 for D (5 bases). The CDR3 length is 16 residues. Trimming took 3 bases from V and 0 from J, leaving 13 bases between them. Germline V gene sequence: CDR1 SGHRS, CDR2 YFSETQ. CDR3 sequence reads: CASSSRGSPSYNEQFF. The CDR3 DNA sequence: TGCGCCAGCAGCTCCCGCGGGTCCCCCTCCTACAATGAGCAGTTCTTC.

The chain links TRBV2 to TRBJ1-6; TRBD1 aligns across 7 bases. The V gene end was trimmed by 7 bases and the J gene end by 10 bases; junction bases not matched to a gene: 10. This CDR3 is built from 14 residues. In germline, CDR1 is SNHLY, CDR2 FYNNEI. The chain's CDR3 is CASTMDRRRSPLHF. CDR3 DNA: TGTGCCAGCACCATGGACAGGAGACGGTCACCCCTCCACTTT. Variable domain in full (rest from reference TRBV2 and TRBJ1-6): EPEVTQTPSHQVTQMGQEVILRCVPISNHLYFYWYRQILGQKVEFLVSFYNNEISEKSEIFDDQFSVERPDGSNFTLKIRSTKLEDSAMYFCASTMDRRRSPLHFGNGTRLTVT.

The chain uses TRBV19 and TRBJ1-1; 8 bases are shared with TRBD1. CDR1 and CDR2 from the germline V gene are LNHDA and SQIVND (reference sequence). V lost 7 bases and J lost 4; bases outside the gene matches: 5. This CDR3 is 13 amino acids long. The CDR3 reads CASTVDRATEAFF. In DNA form, the CDR3 reads TGTGCCAGTACCGTGGACAGGGCCACTGAAGCTTTCTTT.

In regard to this clone: The same CDR3 arises from other DNA sequences in this sample as well. The chain links TRBV5-1 to TRBJ2-1; D gene ambiguous. CDR1 and CDR2 (germline): SGHRS, YFSETQ. The CDR3 extends over 15 amino acids. The V end lost 0 bases, the J end lost 2 bases, and 9 bases lay between the germline ends. CDR3 coding DNA: TGCGCCAGCAGCTTGGGCGGCGGAACCTACAATGAGCAGTTCTTC. This sequence encodes CASSLGGGTYNEQFF.

This clone occurred a few times. The chain carries TRBV5-1 and TRBJ2-7; 7 bases are a match to TRBD1. Germline CDR1 SGHRS, CDR2 YFSETQ. This CDR3 spans 16 amino acids. V lost 0 bases to trimming and J lost 2 bases; unmatched junction nucleotides: 8. DNA for the CDR3: TGCGCCAGCAGCTTGGCGACAGGGTCCGACACCTACGAGCAGTACTTC. Encoded protein: CASSLATGSDTYEQYF.

The chain employs TRBV7-2 and TRBJ2-5; the match to TRBD2 covers 9 bases. Germline lookup yields CDR1 SGHTA and CDR2 FQGNSA. This CDR3 contains 13 residues. The junction had 4 bases not matched to a gene; V was cut back by 3 bases and J by 8 bases. This CDR3 is CASSFRREGTQYF. CDR3 nucleotide sequence: TGTGCCAGCAGCTTCCGGCGGGAGGGAACCCAGTACTTC.

The chain links TRBV11-2 to TRBJ1-4; D unclear. Trimming shortened V by 5 bases and J by 7 bases, and 14 bases separated the two germline ends. Germline CDR1 reads SGHAT; CDR2 reads FQNNGV. This CDR3 comprises 14 residues. The CDR3 is CASSLPTGSEKLFF. The CDR3 DNA reads as TGTGCCAGCAGCCTCCCCACGGGTAGTGAAAAACTGTTTTTT.

The chain links TRBV10-2 to TRBJ2-2; 7 bases align to TRBD2. This CDR3 contains 14 residues. Germline V gives CDR1 WSHSY, CDR2 SAAADI. The V segment lost 4 bases and the J segment 1 base; nucleotides outside the gene matches: 0. The CDR3 here is CASSAGGNTGELFF. CDR3 in DNA: TGCGCCAGCAGTGCGGGAGGGAACACCGGGGAGCTGTTTTTT.

This rearrangement joins TRBV28 to TRBJ1-1; TRBD1 aligns across 7 bases. Per germline, CDR1 MDHEN and CDR2 SYDVKM. The trim removed 2 bases at V and 6 bases at J, leaving 12 bases unmatched. The CDR3 spans 16 residues. The CDR3 here is CASSLQGGPSYAEAFF. The CDR3 bases are TGTGCCAGCAGTTTACAGGGGGGACCTTCTTATGCTGAAGCTTTCTTT.

The rearrangement links TRBV18 to TRBJ1-4; D call uncertain. The CDR3 contains 13 residues. Germline-derived CDR1 and CDR2 are KGHSH and LQKENI. V was clipped by 3 bases and J by 6 bases, with 8 bases between them. CDR3 in DNA: TGTGCCAGCTCACCGCGGGAAGATGAAAAACTGTTTTTT. Its translation: CASSPREDEKLFF.

J is TRBJ2-1 and V is TRBV11-3, with 7 nucleotides matching TRBD2. Germline-derived CDR1 and CDR2 are SGHNT and YENEEA. The CDR3 runs to 12 residues. V lost 3 bases to trimming and J lost 9 bases; unmatched junction nucleotides: 2. The CDR3 sequence: CASSLGGGEQFF. The CDR3 DNA follows: TGTGCCAGCAGCTTGGGGGGGGGTGAGCAGTTCTTC. The full variable domain, with the rest looked up from reference TRBV11-3 and TRBJ2-1, is EAGVVQSPRYKIIEKKQPVAFWCNPISGHNTLYWYLQNLGQGPELLIRYENEEAVDDSQLPKDRFSAERLKGVDSTLKIQPAELGDSAVYLCASSLGGGEQFFGPGTRLTVL.

This clone came up once. The chain recombines TRBV11-2 with TRBJ1-4; D is ambiguous. CDR1 and CDR2 from the germline V gene are SGHAT and FQNNGV. V was trimmed by 1 base and J by 8 bases, leaving 11 bases between them. This CDR3 is built from 14 residues. CDR3 nucleotide sequence: TGTGCCAGCAGCTTAGCGGGGATACGGGAAAAACTGTTTTTT. Its translation is CASSLAGIREKLFF.

The rearrangement links TRBV6-1 to TRBJ1-1; D is undetermined. The length of the CDR3 is 12 residues. The ends were cut back, 7 bases at V and 11 bases at J, with 17 bases in the middle. The germline V gene encodes CDR1 MNHNS and CDR2 SASEGT. CDR3 nucleotides: TGTGCCAGCACCCGCAGCCTAGGAGAGGCTTTCTTT. It is translated as CASTRSLGEAFF.

This sequence joins TRBV7-9 and TRBJ2-1, with 8 bases aligning to TRBD2. V gave up 2 bases and J gave up 0 bases; unmatched junction bases: 6. The CDR3 spans 17 residues. The germline V gene encodes CDR1 SEHNR and CDR2 FQNEAQ (reference sequence). The CDR3 coding sequence is TGTGCCAGCAGCTTATTTTCGGGGGGGTACTCCTACAATGAGCAGTTCTTC. Its protein product is CASSLFSGGYSYNEQFF.